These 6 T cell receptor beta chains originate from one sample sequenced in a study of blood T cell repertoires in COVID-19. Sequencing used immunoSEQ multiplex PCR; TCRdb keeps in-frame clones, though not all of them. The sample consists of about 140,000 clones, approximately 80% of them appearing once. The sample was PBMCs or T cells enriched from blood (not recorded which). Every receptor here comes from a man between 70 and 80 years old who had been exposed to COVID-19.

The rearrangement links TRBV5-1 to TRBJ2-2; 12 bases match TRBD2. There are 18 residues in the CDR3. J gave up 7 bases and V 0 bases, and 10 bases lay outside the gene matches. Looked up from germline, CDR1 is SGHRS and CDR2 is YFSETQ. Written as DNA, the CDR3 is TGCGCCAGCAGCTTGGCCGGGCTAGCGGGAGGGCCACACGGGGAGCTGTTTTTT. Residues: CASSLAGLAGGPHGELFF.

The CDR3 coding sequence is TGTGCCAGCAGCAGACAGAACTCTGGAAACACCATATATTTT. Its translation: CASSRQNSGNTIYF. The V gene is TRBV25-1, the J gene TRBJ1-3; D is possibly TRBD1 (5 bases). V lost 6 bases, J lost 0 bases, and 9 bases lay in between. From germline, CDR1 is MGHDK and CDR2 SYGVNS. There are 14 residues in the CDR3.

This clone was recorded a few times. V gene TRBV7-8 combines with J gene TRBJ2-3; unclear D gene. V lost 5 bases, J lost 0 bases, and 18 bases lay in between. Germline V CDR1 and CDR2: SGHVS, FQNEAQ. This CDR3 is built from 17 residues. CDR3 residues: CASSRNGPSTSTDTQYF. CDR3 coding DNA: TGTGCCAGCAGCCGAAATGGGCCGTCTACAAGCACAGATACGCAGTATTTT.

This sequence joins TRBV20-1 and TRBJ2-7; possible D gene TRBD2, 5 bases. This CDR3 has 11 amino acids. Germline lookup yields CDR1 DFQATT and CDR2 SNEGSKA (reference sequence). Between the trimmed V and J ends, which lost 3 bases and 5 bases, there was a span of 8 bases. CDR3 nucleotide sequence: TGCAGTGCTAGTACGGGAAACGAGCAGTACTTC. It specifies CSASTGNEQYF.

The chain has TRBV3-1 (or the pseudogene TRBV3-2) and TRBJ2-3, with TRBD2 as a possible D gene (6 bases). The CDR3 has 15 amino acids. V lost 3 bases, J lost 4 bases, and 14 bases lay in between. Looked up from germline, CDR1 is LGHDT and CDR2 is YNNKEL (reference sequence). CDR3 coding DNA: TGTGCCAGCAGCCATAATTCACCGGGGGCAGATACGCAGTATTTT. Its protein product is CASSHNSPGADTQYF.

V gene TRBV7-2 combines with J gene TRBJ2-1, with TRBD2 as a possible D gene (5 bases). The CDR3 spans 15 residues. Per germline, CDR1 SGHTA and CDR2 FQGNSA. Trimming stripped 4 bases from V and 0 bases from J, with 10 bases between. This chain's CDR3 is CASSYQRSSYNEQFF. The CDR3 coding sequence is TGTGCCAGCAGCTACCAGCGGAGCTCCTACAATGAGCAGTTCTTC.